This entry concerns a single T cell receptor (beta chain). What it recognizes is unknown. After removal of 6 bases from V and 4 bases from J, the junction contained 8 bases not matched to a gene. In germline, CDR1 is DFQATT, CDR2 SNEGSKA (reference sequence). The CDR3 runs to 13 residues. This sample is part of a study of blood T cells in healthy people across ages. Study-wide results and limits: Estimated diversity across one million T cells was deemed an underestimate.

PCR was performed a second time for about 7 to 11 cycles using a sample-barcoded 5' primer and a J-beta primer mix. Per sample, CDR3-containing paired-end reads numbered at least 3 million. TCRdb independently ran MiXCR on the 5' RACE reads; one entry per CDR3 protein. This repertoire shows roughly 800,000 distinct CDR3 sequences, about 53% found once; its top ten account for around 41%. Each sample yielded at least 6.5 million isolated PBMCs. Per sample, extraction of total RNA gave at least 5.5 micrograms in every case. The chain has TRBV20-1 and TRBJ2-7, with 8 bases fitting TRBD2. This clonotype originated in a man older than 75 in good health. The source material was blood. CDR3 nucleotide sequence: TGCAGTGCAGATAGCGGGGTTTATTACGAGCAGTACTTC. Protein sequence: CSADSGVYYEQYF.